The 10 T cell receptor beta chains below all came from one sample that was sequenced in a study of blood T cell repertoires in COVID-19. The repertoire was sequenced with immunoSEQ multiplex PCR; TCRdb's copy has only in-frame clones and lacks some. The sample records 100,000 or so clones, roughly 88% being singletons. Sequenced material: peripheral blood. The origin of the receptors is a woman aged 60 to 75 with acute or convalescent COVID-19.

The CDR3 nucleotides are TGTGCCAGCAGCTTAGAACAGCGGGGCATGGGCAATCAGCCCCAGCATTTT. It is translated as CASSLEQRGMGNQPQHF. The chain couples TRBV7-8 to TRBJ1-5, with D perhaps TRBD1 (5 bases). The CDR3 runs to 17 residues. Deletions cut 1 base from V and 2 bases from J, with 15 bases between. Germline values: CDR1 SGHVS, CDR2 FQNEAQ.

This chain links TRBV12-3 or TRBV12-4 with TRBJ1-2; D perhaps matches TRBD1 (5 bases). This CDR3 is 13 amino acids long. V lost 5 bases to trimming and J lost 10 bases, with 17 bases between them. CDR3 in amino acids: CASSPTTLGVYTF. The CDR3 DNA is TGTGCCAGCAGTCCCACAACCTTAGGGGTCTACACCTTC.

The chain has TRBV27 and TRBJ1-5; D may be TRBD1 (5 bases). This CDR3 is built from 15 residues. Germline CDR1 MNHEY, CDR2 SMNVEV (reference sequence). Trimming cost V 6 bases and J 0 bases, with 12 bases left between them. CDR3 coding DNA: TGTGCCAGCAGCAGGGCGACTTATAGCAATCAGCCCCAGCATTTT. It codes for CASSRATYSNQPQHF.

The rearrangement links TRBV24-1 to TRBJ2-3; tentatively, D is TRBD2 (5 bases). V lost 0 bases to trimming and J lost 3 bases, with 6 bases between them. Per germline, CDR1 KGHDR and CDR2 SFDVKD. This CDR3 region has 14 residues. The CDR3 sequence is CATSDLRGTDTQYF. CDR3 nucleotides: TGTGCCACCAGTGATTTGCGAGGGACAGATACGCAGTATTTT.

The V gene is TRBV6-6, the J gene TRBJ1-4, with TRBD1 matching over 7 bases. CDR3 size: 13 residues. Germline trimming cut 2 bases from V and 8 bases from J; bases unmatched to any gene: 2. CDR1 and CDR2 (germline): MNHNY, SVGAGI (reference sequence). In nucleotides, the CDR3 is TGTGCCAGCAGTTACGGCAGGGGGGAAAAACTGTTTTTT. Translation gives CASSYGRGEKLFF.

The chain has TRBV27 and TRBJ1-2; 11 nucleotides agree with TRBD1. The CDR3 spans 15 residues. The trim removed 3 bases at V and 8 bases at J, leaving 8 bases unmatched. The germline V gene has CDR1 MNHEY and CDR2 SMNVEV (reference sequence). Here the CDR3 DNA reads TGTGCCAGCAGTTTTAAGGGGGACAGGGGGGAAGGCTACACCTTC. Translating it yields CASSFKGDRGEGYTF.

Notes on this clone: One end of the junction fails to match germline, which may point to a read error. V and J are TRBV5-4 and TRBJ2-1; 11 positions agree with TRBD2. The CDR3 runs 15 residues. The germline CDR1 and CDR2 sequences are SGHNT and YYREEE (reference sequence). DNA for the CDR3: TGTGCCAGCGGCTTTAGCGGGAGGGCCGGAAATGAGCAGTTCTTC. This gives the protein CASGFSGRAGNEQFF.

CDR3: CASSLYDKNTEAFF. For the CDR3, the DNA is TGTGCCAGCAGTTTATACGACAAGAACACTGAAGCTTTCTTT. The chain uses TRBV28 and TRBJ1-1; D gene unclear. V was trimmed by 1 base and J by 1 base, leaving 7 bases between them. Germline CDR1 MDHEN, CDR2 SYDVKM. CDR3 size: 14 residues.

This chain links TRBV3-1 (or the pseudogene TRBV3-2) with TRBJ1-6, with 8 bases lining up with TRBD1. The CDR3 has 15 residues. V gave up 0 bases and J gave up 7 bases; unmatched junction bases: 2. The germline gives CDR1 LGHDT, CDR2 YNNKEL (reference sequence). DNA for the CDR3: TGTGCCAGCAGCCAAGAACGACAGGGGAATTCACCCCTCCACTTT. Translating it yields CASSQERQGNSPLHF.

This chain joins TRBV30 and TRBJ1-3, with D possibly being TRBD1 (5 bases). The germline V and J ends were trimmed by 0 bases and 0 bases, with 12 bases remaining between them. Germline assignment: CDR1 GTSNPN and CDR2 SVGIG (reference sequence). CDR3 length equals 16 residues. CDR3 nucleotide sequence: TGTGCCTGGAGTGTGGCCGGACAATACTCTGGAAACACCATATATTTT. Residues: CAWSVAGQYSGNTIYF.